A few counts support the clone carrying this TCR beta chain. As handled by the study authors: From reference gene primer amplification, estimates of nucleated cell counts were derived. Assay: immunoSEQ multiplex PCR; the TCRdb copy retains only in-frame clones and omits some. The V and J calls and the clone size are those of that table, but D and trimming were determined from the DNA. Among 100,000 or so clones listed, about 90% were seen once. This entry is derived from a study of blood T cell repertoires in COVID-19. On the study more broadly: Sources were T cells, B-cell-depleted T cells, or PBMCs; the material itself was cDNA or gDNA.

Germline CDR1 and CDR2: SEHNR and FQNEAQ (reference sequence). The CDR3 has 15 amino acids. The ends lost 4 bases at V and 0 bases at J; junction bases unmatched: 3. The chain uses TRBV7-9 and TRBJ2-3; 8 bases are a match to TRBD1. The TCR sequence derives from a human donor in a cohort sampled during active COVID-19. Sequencing was done on a sample of peripheral blood. The CDR3 bases are TGTGCCAGCAGCTCCGGGACAGGTAGCACAGATACGCAGTATTTT. Amino acids: CASSSGTGSTDTQYF.